What follows is one TCR beta chain and its context. Its matching antigen is unknown. V dropped 7 bases and J dropped 5 bases, with 14 bases sitting between them. The germline gives CDR1 SGHVS, CDR2 FNYEAQ. CDR3 length equals 13 residues. Sequenced by immunoSEQ multiplex PCR; TCRdb stores in-frame clones only, minus some. The sample contains about 32,000 clones, more than 65% of which appear only once. The sample belongs to a study of a mutant IDH1 vaccine in newly diagnosed glioma. For the study at large: Week 35 held visit V12, while week 47 held visit V13. Findings and caveats of the study: There were vaccine-induced immune responses in just under 95% of the patients.

Documented time point: week 35, safety follow-up. The investigators gave 300 ug of mutant IDH1 20-mer peptide in each vaccine dose, together with topical imiquimod. New WHO grade 3 or 4 IDH1-mutant, ATRX-lost astrocytomas were present in all donors. J is TRBJ1-1 and V is TRBV7-6; TRBD1 might be the D (5 bases). This TCR came from a man younger than 40 with glioma. Sequencing used PBMCs, obtained from a glioma patient whose treatment included an IDH1 peptide vaccine. CDR3 loop: CASTPGGGTEAFF. The CDR3, as DNA: TGTGCCAGCACCCCCGGCGGGGGGACTGAAGCTTTCTTT. The full variable domain, in which reference TRBV7-6 and TRBJ1-1 provide the parts outside the CDR3, is GAGVSQSPRYKVTKRGQDVALRCDPISGHVSLYWYRQALGQGPEFLTYFNYEAQQDKSGLPNDRFSAERPEGSISTLTIQRTEQRDSAMYRCASTPGGGTEAFFGQGTRLTVV.